The rows below give T cell receptor beta chains drawn from one sample of a study of blood T cell repertoires in COVID-19. The protocol was immunoSEQ multiplex PCR, while the TCRdb copy is restricted to in-frame clones and leaves out a portion. The table has under 450,000 clones, roughly 90% seen once. Input material: PBMCs or T cells enriched from blood (not recorded which). The receptors here all came from a woman aged 40 to 50 who had been exposed to COVID-19. Both conserved end residues are part of each CDR3. Each record gives: CDR3 length, clone size, V gene, J gene, D gene, CDR3 DNA, CDR3 protein. The D gene is left open where the match is weak. Some rows mark clone size as missing; the rest say once, few, many or name a class of expanded clone.

len: 15
abundance: -
v_gene: TRBV6-2/TRBV6-3
j_gene: TRBJ1-2
d_gene: -
CDR3nt: TGTGCCAGCAGCCATCCCGCGGCCTCTAACTATGGCTACACCTTC
CDR3aa: CASSHPAASNYGYTF

len: 14
abundance: -
v_gene: TRBV7-9
j_gene: TRBJ1-1
d_gene: -
CDR3nt: TGTGCCAGCAGCTCTGGGGCAGTGAACACTGAAGCTTTCTTT
CDR3aa: CASSSGAVNTEAFF

len: 13
abundance: -
v_gene: TRBV27
j_gene: TRBJ1-1
d_gene: -
CDR3nt: TGTGCCAGCAGGACAACAGGGATCACTGAAGCTTTCTTT
CDR3aa: CASRTTGITEAFF

len: 15
abundance: -
v_gene: TRBV27
j_gene: TRBJ1-6
d_gene: TRBD1
CDR3nt: TGTGCCAGCAGTTCTAGGACAGGGGGGCGGTCACCCCTCCACTTT
CDR3aa: CASSSRTGGRSPLHF

len: 14
abundance: -
v_gene: TRBV5-6
j_gene: TRBJ1-5
d_gene: -
CDR3nt: TGTGCCAGCAGCGTCGGGATTCACAATCAGCCCCAGCATTTT
CDR3aa: CASSVGIHNQPQHF

len: 13
abundance: -
v_gene: TRBV29-1
j_gene: TRBJ1-5
d_gene: -
CDR3nt: TGCAGCGTTGGGACAGTCGACAATCAGCCCCAGCATTTT
CDR3aa: CSVGTVDNQPQHF

len: 13
abundance: -
v_gene: TRBV29-1
j_gene: TRBJ1-2
d_gene: -
CDR3nt: TGCAGCGTTATCGTGGAGGAGAGGTATGGCTACACCTTC
CDR3aa: CSVIVEERYGYTF

len: 16
abundance: -
v_gene: TRBV7-8
j_gene: TRBJ1-6
d_gene: -
CDR3nt: TGTGCCAGCAGCTCGCGGCTAGGGGGGGGCAATTCACCCCTCCACTTT
CDR3aa: CASSSRLGGGNSPLHF

len: 15
abundance: -
v_gene: TRBV7-9
j_gene: TRBJ1-5
d_gene: TRBD1
CDR3nt: TGTGCCAGCAGCTTTTCCGGGACAGTGGATCAGCCCCAGCATTTT
CDR3aa: CASSFSGTVDQPQHF

len: 13
abundance: -
v_gene: TRBV18
j_gene: TRBJ1-2
d_gene: TRBD1
CDR3nt: TGTGCCAGCTCACTGAGACAGGGCTATGGCTACACCTTC
CDR3aa: CASSLRQGYGYTF

len: 15
abundance: -
v_gene: TRBV10-3
j_gene: TRBJ1-5
d_gene: -
CDR3nt: TGTGCCATCAGTGATTTCCCACAGGGCGGTCAGCCCCAGCATTTT
CDR3aa: CAISDFPQGGQPQHF

len: 12
abundance: once
v_gene: TRBV12-3/TRBV12-4
j_gene: TRBJ2-7
d_gene: -
CDR3nt: TGTGCCAGCAGTTCAGAGGTCTACGAGCAGTACTTC
CDR3aa: CASSSEVYEQYF

len: 16
abundance: -
v_gene: TRBV5-1
j_gene: TRBJ1-2
d_gene: -
CDR3nt: TGCGCCAGCAGCTGGGCTCCGGGACTTAAAAACTATGGCTACACCTTC
CDR3aa: CASSWAPGLKNYGYTF

len: 14
abundance: -
v_gene: TRBV6-5
j_gene: TRBJ2-2
d_gene: -
CDR3nt: TGTGCCAGCAGATGGCTCGGGGAAACCGGGGAGCTGTTTTTT
CDR3aa: CASRWLGETGELFF

len: 13
abundance: -
v_gene: TRBV5-1
j_gene: TRBJ2-1
d_gene: -
CDR3nt: TGCGCCAGCAGCCCCGCCTTAGAGCGGGAGCAGTTCTTC
CDR3aa: CASSPALEREQFF

len: 13
abundance: -
v_gene: TRBV7-3
j_gene: TRBJ2-2
d_gene: -
CDR3nt: TGTGCCAGCAGCTTATACAGCACCGGGGAGCTGTTTTTT
CDR3aa: CASSLYSTGELFF

len: 12
abundance: -
v_gene: TRBV12-3/TRBV12-4
j_gene: TRBJ2-5
d_gene: -
CDR3nt: TGTGCCAGCAGCGGGGGGCCGGGGACCCAGTACTTC
CDR3aa: CASSGGPGTQYF

len: 16
abundance: -
v_gene: TRBV3-1/TRBV3-2
j_gene: TRBJ1-1
d_gene: -
CDR3nt: TGTGCCAGCAGCCAAGATCGTACTGGGGAGGGCACTGAAGCTTTCTTT
CDR3aa: CASSQDRTGEGTEAFF

len: 12
abundance: once
v_gene: TRBV12-3/TRBV12-4
j_gene: TRBJ1-1
d_gene: -
CDR3nt: TGTGCCACCCAAATAAGGGGCAGGGAAGCTTTCTTT
CDR3aa: CATQIRGREAFF

len: 17
abundance: -
v_gene: TRBV3-1/TRBV3-2
j_gene: TRBJ1-1
d_gene: -
CDR3nt: TGTGCCAGCAGCCAAGATCCCCCAGGGTGGGAGAACACTGAAGCTTTCTTT
CDR3aa: CASSQDPPGWENTEAFF

len: 12
abundance: -
v_gene: TRBV6-5
j_gene: TRBJ1-6
d_gene: -
CDR3nt: TGTGCCAGCGGACAGCCGCCCATTTCGCTCCACTTT
CDR3aa: CASGQPPISLHF

len: 15
abundance: once
v_gene: TRBV30
j_gene: TRBJ1-6
d_gene: -
CDR3nt: TGTGCCTGGAGTGGATCGTTAGGGACACAATCACCCCTCCACTTT
CDR3aa: CAWSGSLGTQSPLHF